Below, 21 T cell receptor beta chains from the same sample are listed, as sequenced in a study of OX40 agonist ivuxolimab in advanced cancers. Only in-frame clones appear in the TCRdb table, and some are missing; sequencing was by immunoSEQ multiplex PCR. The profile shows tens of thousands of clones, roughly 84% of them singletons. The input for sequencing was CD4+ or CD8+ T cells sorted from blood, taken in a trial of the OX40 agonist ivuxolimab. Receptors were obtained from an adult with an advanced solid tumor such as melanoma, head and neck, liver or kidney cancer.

Written as DNA, the CDR3 is TGTGCCAGCAGCTTAAACAGGGGGTCCTACGAGCAGTACTTC. This sequence encodes CASSLNRGSYEQYF. V and J are TRBV11-2 and TRBJ2-7; TRBD1 agrees at 8 bases. Per the germline V gene, CDR1 is SGHAT and CDR2 is FQNNGV. This CDR3 is 14 amino acids long. The J segment lost 1 base and the V segment lost 2 bases, leaving 1 base of the junction unmatched.

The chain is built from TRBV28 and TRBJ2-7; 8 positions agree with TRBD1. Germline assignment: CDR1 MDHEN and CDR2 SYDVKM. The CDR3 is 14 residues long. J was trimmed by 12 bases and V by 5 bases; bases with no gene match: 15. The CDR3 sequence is CASSPTTGVRLTYF. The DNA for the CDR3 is TGTGCCAGCAGTCCAACGACAGGGGTCCGTTTGACGTACTTC.

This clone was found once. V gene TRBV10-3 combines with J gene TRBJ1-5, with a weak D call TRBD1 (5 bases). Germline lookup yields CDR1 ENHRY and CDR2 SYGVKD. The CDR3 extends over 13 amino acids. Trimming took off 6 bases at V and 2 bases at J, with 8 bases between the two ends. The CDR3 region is CAIRGDGNQPQHF. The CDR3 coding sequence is TGTGCCATCAGGGGGGATGGCAATCAGCCCCAGCATTTT.

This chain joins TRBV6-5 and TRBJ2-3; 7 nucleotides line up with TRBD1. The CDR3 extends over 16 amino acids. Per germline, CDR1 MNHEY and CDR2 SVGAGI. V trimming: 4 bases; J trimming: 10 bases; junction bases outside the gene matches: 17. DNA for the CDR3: TGTGCCAGCAGTTCCCTTCAGGGGGACCCCGTTTATTCGCAGTATTTT. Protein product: CASSSLQGDPVYSQYF.

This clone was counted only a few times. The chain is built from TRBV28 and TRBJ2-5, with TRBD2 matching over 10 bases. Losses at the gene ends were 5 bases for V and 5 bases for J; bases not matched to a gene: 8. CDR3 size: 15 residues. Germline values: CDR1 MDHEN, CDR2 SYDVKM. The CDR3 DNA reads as TGTGCCAGCAGTAAAAAGCGGGAGGGCCGCGAGACCCAGTACTTC. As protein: CASSKKREGRETQYF. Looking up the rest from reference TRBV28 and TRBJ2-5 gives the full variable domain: DVKVTQSSRYLVKRTGEKVFLECVQDMDHENMFWYRQDPGLGLRLIYFSYDVKMKEKGDIPEGYSVSREKKERFSLILESASTNQTSMYLCASSKKREGRETQYFGPGTRLLVL.

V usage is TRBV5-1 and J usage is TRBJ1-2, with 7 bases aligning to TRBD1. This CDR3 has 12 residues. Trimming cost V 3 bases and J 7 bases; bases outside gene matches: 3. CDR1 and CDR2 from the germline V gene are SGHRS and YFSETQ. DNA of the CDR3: TGCGCCAGCAGCTACGACAGGGTTGGCTACACCTTC. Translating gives CASSYDRVGYTF.

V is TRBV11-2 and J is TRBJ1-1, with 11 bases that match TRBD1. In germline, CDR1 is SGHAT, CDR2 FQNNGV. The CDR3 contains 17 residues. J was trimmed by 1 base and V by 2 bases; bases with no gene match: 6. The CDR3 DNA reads TGTGCCAGCAGCTTAAGGACAGGGGGCGCGAGGAACACTGAAGCTTTCTTT. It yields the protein CASSLRTGGARNTEAFF.

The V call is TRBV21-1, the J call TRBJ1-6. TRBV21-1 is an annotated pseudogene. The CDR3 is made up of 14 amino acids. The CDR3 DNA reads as TGTGCCAGCAGCAAAGAAGAAGGGGGGCTACCCCTCCACTTT. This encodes CASSKEEGGLPLHF.

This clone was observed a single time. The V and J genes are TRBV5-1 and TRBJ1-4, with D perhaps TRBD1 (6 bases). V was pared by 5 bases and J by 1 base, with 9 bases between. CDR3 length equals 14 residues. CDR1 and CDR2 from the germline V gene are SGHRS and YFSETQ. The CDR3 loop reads CASRSGVTNEKLFF. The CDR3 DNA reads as TGCGCCAGCAGGTCAGGGGTAACTAATGAAAAACTGTTTTTT.

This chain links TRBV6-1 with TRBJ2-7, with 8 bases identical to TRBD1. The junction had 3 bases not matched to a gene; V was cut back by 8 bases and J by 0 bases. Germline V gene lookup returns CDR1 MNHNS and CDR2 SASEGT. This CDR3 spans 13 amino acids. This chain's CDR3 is CASRDRNSYEQYF. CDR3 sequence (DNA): TGTGCCAGCCGGGACAGGAACTCCTACGAGCAGTACTTC.

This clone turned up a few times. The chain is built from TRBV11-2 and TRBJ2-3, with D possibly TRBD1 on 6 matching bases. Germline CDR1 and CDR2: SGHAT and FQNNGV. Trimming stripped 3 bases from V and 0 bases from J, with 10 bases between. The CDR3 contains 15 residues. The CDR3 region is CASSFRGASTDTQYF. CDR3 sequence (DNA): TGTGCCAGCAGCTTCAGGGGAGCAAGCACAGATACGCAGTATTTT.

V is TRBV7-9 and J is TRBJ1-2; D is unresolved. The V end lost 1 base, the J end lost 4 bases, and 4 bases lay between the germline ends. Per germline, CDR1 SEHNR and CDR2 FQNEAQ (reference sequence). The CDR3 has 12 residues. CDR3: CASSLEPYGYTF. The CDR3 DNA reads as TGTGCCAGCAGCTTAGAGCCCTATGGCTACACCTTC.

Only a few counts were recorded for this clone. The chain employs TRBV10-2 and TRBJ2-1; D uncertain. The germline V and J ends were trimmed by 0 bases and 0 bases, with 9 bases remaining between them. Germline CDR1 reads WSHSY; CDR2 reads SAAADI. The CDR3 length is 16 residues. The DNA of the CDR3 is TGCGCCAGCAGTGAGTCGGGCGGAAGCTCCTACAATGAGCAGTTCTTC. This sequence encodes CASSESGGSSYNEQFF.

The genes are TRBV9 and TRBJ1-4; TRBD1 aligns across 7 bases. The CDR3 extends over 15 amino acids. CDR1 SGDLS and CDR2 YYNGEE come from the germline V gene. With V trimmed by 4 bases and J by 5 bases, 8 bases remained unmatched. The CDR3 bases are TGTGCCAGCAGCCCAGGGACAGTTAAGAATGAAAAACTGTTTTTT. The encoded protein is CASSPGTVKNEKLFF.

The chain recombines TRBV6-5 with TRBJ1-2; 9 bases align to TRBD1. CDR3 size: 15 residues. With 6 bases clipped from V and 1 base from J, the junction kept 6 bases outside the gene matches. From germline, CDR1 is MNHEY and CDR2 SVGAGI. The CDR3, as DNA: TGTGCCAGCAGCCAGGGGGGACAGGGTAACTATGGCTACACCTTC. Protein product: CASSQGGQGNYGYTF.

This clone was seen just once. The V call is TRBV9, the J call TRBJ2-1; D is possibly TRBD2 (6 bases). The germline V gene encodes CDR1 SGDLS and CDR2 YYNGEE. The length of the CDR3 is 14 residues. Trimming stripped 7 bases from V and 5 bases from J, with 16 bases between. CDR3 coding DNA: TGTGCCAGCGCCTGGGACTCGATCAACAATGAGCAGTTCTTC. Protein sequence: CASAWDSINNEQFF.

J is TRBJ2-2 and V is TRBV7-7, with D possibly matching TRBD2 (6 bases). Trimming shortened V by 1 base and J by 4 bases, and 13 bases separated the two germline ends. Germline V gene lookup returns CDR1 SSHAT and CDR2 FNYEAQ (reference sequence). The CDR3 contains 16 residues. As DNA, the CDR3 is TGTGCCAGCAGCTTAGGTGCCGGAGGGCCCACCGGGGAGCTGTTTTTT. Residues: CASSLGAGGPTGELFF.

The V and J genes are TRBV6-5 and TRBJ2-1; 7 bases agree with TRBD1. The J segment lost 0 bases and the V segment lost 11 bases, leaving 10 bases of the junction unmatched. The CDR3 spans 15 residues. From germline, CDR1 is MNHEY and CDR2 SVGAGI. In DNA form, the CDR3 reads TGTGCCGCCGCAGGGACAGAGAGCTCCTACAATGAGCAGTTCTTC. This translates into CAAAGTESSYNEQFF.

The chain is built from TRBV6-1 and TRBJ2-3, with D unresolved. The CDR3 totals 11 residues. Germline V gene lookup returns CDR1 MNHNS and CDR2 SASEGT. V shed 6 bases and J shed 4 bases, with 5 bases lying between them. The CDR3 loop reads CASSVPDTQYF. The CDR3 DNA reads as TGTGCCAGCAGCGTCCCAGATACGCAGTATTTT.

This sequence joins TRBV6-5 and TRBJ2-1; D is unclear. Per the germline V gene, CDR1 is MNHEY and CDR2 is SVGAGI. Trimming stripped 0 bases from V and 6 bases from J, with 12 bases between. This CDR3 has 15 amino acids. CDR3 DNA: TGTGCCAGCAGTTACTCGATGGCGGCCGGCAATGAGCAGTTCTTC. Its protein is CASSYSMAAGNEQFF.

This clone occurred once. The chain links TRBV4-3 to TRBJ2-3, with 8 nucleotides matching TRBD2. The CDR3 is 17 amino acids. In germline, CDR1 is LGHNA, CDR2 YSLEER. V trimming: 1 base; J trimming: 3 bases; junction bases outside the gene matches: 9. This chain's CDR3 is CASSQAPSGGLTDTQYF. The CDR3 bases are TGCGCCAGCAGCCAAGCTCCTTCGGGGGGGCTAACAGATACGCAGTATTTT.